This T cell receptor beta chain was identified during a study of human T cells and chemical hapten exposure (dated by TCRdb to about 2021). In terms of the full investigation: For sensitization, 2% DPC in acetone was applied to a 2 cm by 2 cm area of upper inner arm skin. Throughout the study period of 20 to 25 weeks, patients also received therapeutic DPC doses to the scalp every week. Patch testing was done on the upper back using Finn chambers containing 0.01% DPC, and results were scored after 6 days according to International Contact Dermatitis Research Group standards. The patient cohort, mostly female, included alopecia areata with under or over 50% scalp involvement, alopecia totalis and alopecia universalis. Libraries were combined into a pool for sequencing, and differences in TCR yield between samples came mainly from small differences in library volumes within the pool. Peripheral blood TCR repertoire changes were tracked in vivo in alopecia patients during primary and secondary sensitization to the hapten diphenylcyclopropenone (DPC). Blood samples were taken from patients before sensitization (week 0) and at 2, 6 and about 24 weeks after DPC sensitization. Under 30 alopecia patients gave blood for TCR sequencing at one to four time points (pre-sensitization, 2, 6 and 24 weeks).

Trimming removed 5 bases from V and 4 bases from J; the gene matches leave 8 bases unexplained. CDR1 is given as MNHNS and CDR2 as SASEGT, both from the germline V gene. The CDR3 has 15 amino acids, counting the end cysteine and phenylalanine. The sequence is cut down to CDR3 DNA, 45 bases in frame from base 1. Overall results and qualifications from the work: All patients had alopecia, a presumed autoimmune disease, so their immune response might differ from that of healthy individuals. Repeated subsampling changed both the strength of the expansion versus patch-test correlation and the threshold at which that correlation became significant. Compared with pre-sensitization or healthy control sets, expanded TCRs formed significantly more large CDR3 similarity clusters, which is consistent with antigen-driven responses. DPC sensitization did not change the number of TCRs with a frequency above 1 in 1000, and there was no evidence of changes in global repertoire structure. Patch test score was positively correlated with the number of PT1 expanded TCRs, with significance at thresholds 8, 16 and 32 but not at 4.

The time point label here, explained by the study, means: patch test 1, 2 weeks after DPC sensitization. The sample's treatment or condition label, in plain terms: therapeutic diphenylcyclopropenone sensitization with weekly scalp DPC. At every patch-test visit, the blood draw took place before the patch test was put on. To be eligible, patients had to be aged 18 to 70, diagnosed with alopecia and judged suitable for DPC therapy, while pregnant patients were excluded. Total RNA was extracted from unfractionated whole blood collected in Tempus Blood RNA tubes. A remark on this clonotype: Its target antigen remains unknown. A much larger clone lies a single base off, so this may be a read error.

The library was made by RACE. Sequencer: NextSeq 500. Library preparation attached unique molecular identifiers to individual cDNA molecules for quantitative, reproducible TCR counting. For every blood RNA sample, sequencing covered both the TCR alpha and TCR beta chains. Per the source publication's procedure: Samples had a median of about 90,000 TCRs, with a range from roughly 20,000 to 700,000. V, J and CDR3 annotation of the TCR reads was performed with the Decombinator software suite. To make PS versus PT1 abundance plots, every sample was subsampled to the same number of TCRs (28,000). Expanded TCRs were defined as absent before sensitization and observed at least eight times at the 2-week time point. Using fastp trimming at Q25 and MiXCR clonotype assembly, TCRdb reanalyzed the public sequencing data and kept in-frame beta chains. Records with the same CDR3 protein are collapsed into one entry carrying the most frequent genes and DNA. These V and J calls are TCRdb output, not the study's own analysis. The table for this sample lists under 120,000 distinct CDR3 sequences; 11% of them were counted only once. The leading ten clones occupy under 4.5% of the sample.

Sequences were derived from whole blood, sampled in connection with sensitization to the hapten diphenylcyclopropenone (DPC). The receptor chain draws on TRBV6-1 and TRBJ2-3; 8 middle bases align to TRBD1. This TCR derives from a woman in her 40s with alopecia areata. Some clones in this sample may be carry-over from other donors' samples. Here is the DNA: TGTGCCAGCAGTAAGGACAGGGCGCAAGCAGATACGCAGTATTTT. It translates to CASSKDRAQADTQYF.